A single sample gave rise to the 21 T cell receptor beta chains below, sequenced in a study of T cell changes during pregnancy in multiple sclerosis. The method was immunoSEQ multiplex PCR; TCRdb's version includes in-frame clones alone and lacks a portion of them. The sample lists about 80,000 clones; just over 90% were seen once. The starting material was peripheral blood, obtained before pregnancy. These receptors came from a female donor with multiple sclerosis, enrolled in a pregnancy study.

This clone was picked up one time. The chain employs TRBV5-4 and TRBJ2-5; 7 bases are shared with TRBD2. The CDR3 loop spans 15 amino acids. Per germline, CDR1 SGHNT and CDR2 YYREEE (reference sequence). V gave up 1 base and J gave up 0 bases; unmatched junction bases: 3. The CDR3 sequence is CASSLSGANQETQYF. DNA for the CDR3: TGTGCCAGCAGCTTGAGCGGGGCCAACCAAGAGACCCAGTACTTC.

This sequence joins TRBV6-5 and TRBJ1-2, with TRBD1 matching over 10 bases. The V segment lost 5 bases and the J segment 4 bases; nucleotides outside the gene matches: 4. Germline V CDR1 and CDR2: MNHEY, SVGAGI. The CDR3 is made up of 14 amino acids. CDR3 bases: TGTGCCAGCAGTCGGGACAGGGGTGGCTATGGCTACACCTTC. It yields the protein CASSRDRGGYGYTF.

The chain has TRBV27 and TRBJ1-1; the D is unclear. V lost 3 bases and J lost 3, with 8 bases in between. Germline CDR1 is MNHEY and CDR2 is SMNVEV (reference sequence). The CDR3 is made up of 13 amino acids. CDR3 sequence: CASSFGGYTEAFF. CDR3 nucleotide sequence: TGTGCCAGCAGTTTTGGAGGATACACTGAAGCTTTCTTT.

The chain links TRBV14 to TRBJ1-2; 7 bases map to TRBD1. Germline CDR1 and CDR2: SGHDN and FVKESK. Trimming removed 6 bases from V and 2 bases from J; junction bases left unmatched: 6. The CDR3 totals 14 residues. The chain's CDR3 is CASSEDRVNYGYTF. CDR3 sequence (DNA): TGTGCCAGCAGTGAAGACAGGGTAAACTATGGCTACACCTTC.

The V and J genes are TRBV11-2 and TRBJ2-1; a weak D match, TRBD1 (6 bases). V lost 4 bases and J lost 3, with 13 bases in between. This CDR3 is 15 amino acids long. Germline assignment: CDR1 SGHAT and CDR2 FQNNGV. This CDR3 is CASSYEIQGYNEQFF. The CDR3, as DNA: TGTGCCAGCAGCTACGAGATACAGGGCTACAATGAGCAGTTCTTC.

This clone was counted a single time. V gene TRBV2 combines with J gene TRBJ1-2; 8 nucleotides line up with TRBD1. V was clipped by 6 bases and J by 3 bases; unmatched bases: 9. The germline V gene encodes CDR1 SNHLY and CDR2 FYNNEI. This CDR3 region has 15 residues. CDR3 bases: TGTGCCAGCAGGATACCGTCAGGGGGCGACTATGGCTACACCTTC. Amino acids: CASRIPSGGDYGYTF.

The chain employs TRBV11-2 and TRBJ1-2; D remains unclear. The CDR3 sequence is 15 residues long. V lost 0 bases and J lost 8, with 16 bases in between. Germline V gives CDR1 SGHAT, CDR2 FQNNGV. The CDR3 sequence is CASSLDWPTPKGYTF. The CDR3 DNA is TGTGCCAGCAGCTTAGATTGGCCAACCCCGAAGGGCTACACCTTC.

This chain's CDR3 is CASSAYGGNYGYTF. CDR3 bases: TGTGCCAGCAGCGCCTACGGGGGAAACTATGGCTACACCTTC. This chain connects TRBV9 to TRBJ1-2; perhaps TRBD1 as D (5 bases). Trimming stripped 3 bases from V and 2 bases from J, with 11 bases between. CDR3 length: 14 amino acids. CDR1 and CDR2 (germline): SGDLS, YYNGEE.

V and J are TRBV14 and TRBJ2-3; 12 bases map to TRBD2. There are 16 residues in the CDR3. Unmatched junction bases numbered 7, after V lost 5 bases and J lost 4 bases. The germline CDR1 and CDR2 sequences are SGHDN and FVKESK. The CDR3 spells CASSYASGGASDTQYF. As DNA, the CDR3 is TGTGCCAGCAGCTACGCTAGCGGGGGGGCCTCAGATACGCAGTATTTT.

The chain combines TRBV4-1 with TRBJ2-1; 10 positions match TRBD2. From germline, CDR1 is MGHRA and CDR2 YSYEKL. Losses at the gene ends were 2 bases for V and 9 bases for J; bases not matched to a gene: 4. The CDR3 contains 14 residues. The CDR3 loop is CASSQLLAGSEQFF. CDR3 in DNA: TGCGCCAGCAGCCAACTACTAGCGGGGAGTGAGCAGTTCTTC.

The V gene is TRBV27, the J gene TRBJ2-7, with TRBD1 as a possible D gene (5 bases). V shed 10 bases and J shed 3 bases, with 13 bases lying between them. There are 12 residues in the CDR3. Per germline, CDR1 MNHEY and CDR2 SMNVEV (reference sequence). The CDR3, as DNA: TGTGCCACCTTAGACAGATACTACGAGCAGTACTTC. Residues: CATLDRYYEQYF.

The gene calls are TRBV7-9 and TRBJ2-5; D gene ambiguous. Deletions cut 1 base from V and 2 bases from J, with 5 bases between. The CDR3 loop spans 13 amino acids. CDR1 is SEHNR, CDR2 FQNEAQ, per germline (reference sequence). CDR3 nucleotide sequence: TGTGCCAGCAGCTTAGGCAGTCAAGAGACCCAGTACTTC. It is translated as CASSLGSQETQYF.

The chain combines TRBV6-5 with TRBJ2-1; 11 bases are shared with TRBD2. This CDR3 has 15 amino acids. CDR1 is MNHEY and CDR2 is SVGAGI in the germline V gene. V trimming: 2 bases; J trimming: 6 bases; junction bases outside the gene matches: 3. The CDR3 loop is CASSYLAGGLNEQFF. CDR3 coding DNA: TGTGCCAGCAGTTACCTAGCGGGGGGCCTCAATGAGCAGTTCTTC.

This chain links TRBV7-8 with TRBJ2-6; 8 nucleotides align to TRBD1. V trimming: 6 bases; J trimming: 2 bases; junction bases outside the gene matches: 3. Germline CDR1 reads SGHVS; CDR2 reads FQNEAQ. This CDR3 is built from 15 residues. The CDR3 loop reads CASSSRGPGANVLTF. The DNA of the CDR3 is TGTGCCAGCAGTTCCAGGGGGCCTGGGGCCAACGTCCTGACTTTC. The full variable domain, rest sourced from reference TRBV7-8 and TRBJ2-6, is GAGVSQSPRYKVAKRGQDVALRCDPISGHVSLFWYQQALGQGPEFLTYFQNEAQLDKSGLPSDRFFAERPEGSVSTLKIQRTQQEDSAVYLCASSSRGPGANVLTFGAGSRLTVL.

The rearrangement links TRBV7-8 to TRBJ2-7; a weak D match, TRBD1 (6 bases). With 2 bases removed from V and 2 bases from J, the gap between germline ends came to 7 bases. Germline CDR1 and CDR2: SGHVS and FQNEAQ. The CDR3 has 13 residues. The CDR3 coding sequence is TGTGCCAGCAGCTTAAGGACAGCCTACGAGCAGTACTTC. Amino acid sequence: CASSLRTAYEQYF.

The CDR3 protein is CASSFLAGGPGDTQYF. In DNA, the CDR3 is TGTGCCAGCAGCTTTCTAGCGGGGGGGCCAGGAGATACGCAGTATTTT. The gene calls are TRBV7-2 and TRBJ2-3, with TRBD2 identical over 12 bases. The CDR3 covers 16 residues. Germline values: CDR1 SGHTA, CDR2 FQGNSA. The V segment lost 3 bases and the J segment 5 bases; nucleotides outside the gene matches: 6.

This chain connects TRBV10-1 to TRBJ2-1, with 7 bases that match TRBD1. Germline V CDR1 and CDR2: WNHNN, SYGVQD (reference sequence). J lost 7 bases, V lost 10 bases, and 10 bases had no gene match. The CDR3 totals 13 residues. The CDR3 sequence: CATSDPQGNEQFF. For the CDR3, the DNA is TGCGCCACCTCGGACCCACAGGGGAATGAGCAGTTCTTC.

As for this clone: Its ends do not fully match the called genes, so a read error is possible. V gene TRBV7-7 combines with J gene TRBJ2-5; perhaps TRBD1 as D (6 bases). Per germline, CDR1 SSHAT and CDR2 FNYEAQ (reference sequence). The CDR3 length is 15 residues. The CDR3 nucleotides are TGTGCTAGCAGCTTAGATACAGGGCCCCAAGAGACCCAGTACTTC. It encodes CASSLDTGPQETQYF.

This chain joins TRBV7-9 and TRBJ1-1; TRBD1 matches 10 bases. Looked up from germline, CDR1 is SEHNR and CDR2 is FQNEAQ (reference sequence). This CDR3 is 17 amino acids long. Germline trimming cut 0 bases from V and 3 bases from J; bases unmatched to any gene: 7. The DNA of the CDR3 is TGTGCCAGCAGCTTAGCGGGACAGGGGTGGTCGGACACTGAAGCTTTCTTT. Its translation is CASSLAGQGWSDTEAFF.

The gene calls are TRBV18 and TRBJ1-3, with D tentatively TRBD1 (5 bases). CDR1 is KGHSH, CDR2 LQKENI, per germline. The CDR3 loop spans 17 amino acids. Trimming pared 3 bases from V and 0 bases from J, leaving 15 bases between. CDR3 amino acids: CASSPKQAISSGNTIYF. The CDR3 DNA follows: TGTGCCAGCTCACCGAAACAGGCGATTAGCTCTGGAAACACCATATATTTT.

There are a few counts of this clone. The chain links TRBV9 to TRBJ1-2; no firm D call. Trimming took 0 bases from V and 9 from J, leaving 12 bases between them. This CDR3 contains 13 residues. Germline V gene data show CDR1 as SGDLS and CDR2 as YYNGEE. The DNA for the CDR3 is TGTGCCAGCAGCGTAGCTACGAGGTCTAGCTACACCTTC. Its translation: CASSVATRSSYTF.